Listed below are T cell receptor beta chains from one sample, sequenced in a study of Ad26.COV2.S vaccination and SARS-CoV-2 variants. Sequencing was performed with immunoSEQ multiplex PCR; in TCRdb, only in-frame clones are kept and a portion is missing. The top ten clones hold about 1.5% of a sample with 440,000 or so clones, roughly nine tenths of them seen once. Sequenced here: peripheral blood, sampled in a trial of Ad26.COV2.S vaccine versus placebo. The receptors stem from a person between 18 and 65 years old who received the Ad26.COV2.S COVID-19 vaccine or a placebo. CDR3s include the opening cysteine and the closing phenylalanine or tryptophan. The D gene is left open where the match is weak. Rows give clone size only sometimes, using once, few, many, or a class for an expanded clone.

v_call	j_call	clone_size	d_call	cdr3_aa	cdr3_nt
TRBV6-5	TRBJ2-5	NA	NA	CASSYMGNQETQYF	TGTGCCAGCAGTTACATGGGGAATCAAGAGACCCAGTACTTC
TRBV7-9	TRBJ2-1	NA	TRBD1	CASSSTGTGGNEQFF	TGTGCCAGCAGCTCAACCGGGACAGGGGGGAATGAGCAGTTCTTC
TRBV28	TRBJ2-7	NA	NA	CASGTMGTSYEQYF	TGTGCCAGCGGAACTATGGGTACTTCTTACGAGCAGTACTTC
TRBV25-1	TRBJ2-1	NA	TRBD2	CATRSALADYNEQFF	TGTGCCACCCGATCGGCTCTAGCGGACTACAATGAGCAGTTCTTC
TRBV15	TRBJ1-1	NA	NA	CATSRDLGFNTEAFF	TGTGCCACCAGCAGAGATTTAGGGTTTAACACTGAAGCTTTCTTT
TRBV5-1	TRBJ2-4	NA	NA	CASSLDSSNIQYF	TGCGCCAGCAGCTTGGACAGTTCGAACATTCAGTACTTC
TRBV7-9	TRBJ1-4	NA	TRBD1	CASSQTGGLPNEKLFF	TGTGCCAGCAGCCAAACAGGGGGCTTACCTAATGAAAAACTGTTTTTT
TRBV3-1/TRBV3-2	TRBJ1-3	NA	NA	CASSQDSGASGNTIYF	TGTGCCAGCAGCCAAGATTCGGGGGCATCTGGAAACACCATATATTTT
TRBV30	TRBJ1-6	once	NA	CAQRLNNSPLHF	TGTGCCCAAAGATTGAACAATTCACCCCTCCACTTT
TRBV13	TRBJ2-1	NA	TRBD2	CASRISGRSYNEQFF	TGTGCCAGCCGGATTAGCGGGAGATCTTACAATGAGCAGTTCTTC
TRBV6-5	TRBJ1-1	NA	NA	CASSYSSGTTEAFF	TGTGCCAGCAGTTACTCATCGGGTACCACTGAAGCTTTCTTT
TRBV30	TRBJ2-3	NA	TRBD1	CAWNYGRTGEADTQYF	TGTGCCTGGAATTATGGTCGGACAGGGGAGGCAGATACGCAGTATTTT
TRBV5-1	TRBJ1-4	NA	NA	CASSLGKVSNEKLFF	TGCGCCAGCAGCTTGGGAAAAGTGTCTAATGAAAAACTGTTTTTT
TRBV5-1	TRBJ2-5	NA	NA	CASSLGVAPLGPKETQYF	TGCGCCAGCAGCTTGGGTGTGGCTCCACTTGGTCCGAAAGAGACCCAGTACTTC
TRBV7-9	TRBJ2-5	NA	TRBD2	CASSRAGTSVGQETQYF	TGTGCCAGCAGCCGGGCCGGGACTAGCGTGGGCCAAGAGACCCAGTACTTC
TRBV7-9	TRBJ1-2	NA	NA	CASSYNRDGYTF	TGTGCCAGCAGCTATAACAGGGACGGCTACACCTTC
TRBV7-9	TRBJ1-5	NA	TRBD1	CASSLDRGGQPQHF	TGTGCCAGCAGCCTCGACAGGGGCGGACAGCCCCAGCATTTT
TRBV4-1	TRBJ2-7	NA	TRBD2	CASSPGQGGGYYEQYF	TGCGCCAGCAGCCCAGGTCAGGGCGGGGGATACTACGAGCAGTACTTC
TRBV5-1	TRBJ2-7	once	TRBD1	CASSFTGGLYEQYF	TGCGCCAGCAGCTTCACAGGGGGCCTGTACGAGCAGTACTTC
TRBV18	TRBJ2-1	NA	NA	CASSLRVSSYNEQFF	TGTGCCAGCTCACTCAGGGTGTCCTCCTACAATGAGCAGTTCTTC
TRBV11-3	TRBJ1-1	NA	NA	CASSFNLRAGGGMNTEAFF	TGTGCCAGCAGCTTTAATCTTAGGGCAGGAGGGGGGATGAACACTGAAGCTTTCTTT
TRBV29-1	TRBJ2-5	NA	NA	CSVDRTWGETQYF	TGCAGCGTTGACAGGACCTGGGGGGAGACCCAGTACTTC
TRBV19	TRBJ1-4	NA	TRBD1	CASSILDRVNEKLFF	TGTGCCAGTAGTATATTGGACAGGGTTAATGAAAAACTGTTTTTT
TRBV6-2/TRBV6-3	TRBJ1-1	NA	NA	CASSHGDLLHPAFF	TGTGCCAGCAGCCATGGAGACCTACTCCATCCGGCTTTCTTT
TRBV6-6	TRBJ2-7	NA	TRBD2	CASSYRGDYTYEQYF	TGTGCCAGCAGTTACCGGGGGGACTACACATACGAGCAGTACTTC
TRBV11-2	TRBJ2-5	NA	TRBD2	CATRLAGGQETQYF	TGTGCCACCCGACTAGCGGGGGGACAAGAGACCCAGTACTTC
TRBV25-1	TRBJ2-7	NA	NA	CASSGKDTRSYEQYF	TGTGCCAGCAGTGGGAAGGACACCAGATCCTACGAGCAGTACTTC